These 29 T cell receptor beta chains came from one sample sequenced in a study of T cells in Graves' hyperthyroidism and ophthalmopathy. TCR beta CDR3 sequences were amplified from RNA transcripts. HTBI primers were employed in a first-round RT-PCR of the TCR CDR3. TCRdb re-derived calls from the multiplex PCR reads in MiXCR, one entry per CDR3 protein. The sample has a few hundred thousand distinct CDR3 sequences, about 20% seen once. Sequenced material: blood. The receptors were gathered from a man younger than 30 with Graves' hyperthyroidism.

This clonotype was observed at least ten times. V usage is TRBV27 and J usage is TRBJ1-5; D unresolved. There are 13 residues in the CDR3. Germline CDR1 reads MNHEY; CDR2 reads SMNVEV (reference sequence). CDR3: CSAARDSNQPQHF. As DNA, the CDR3 is TGTTCGGCGGCGAGGGATAGCAATCAGCCCCAGCATTTT.

This clonotype was seen ten or more times. The gene calls are TRBV20-1 and TRBJ2-5; D is tentatively TRBD1 or TRBD2 (5 bases each). Deletions cut 0 bases from V and 2 bases from J, with 22 bases between. CDR1 DFQATT and CDR2 SNEGSKA come from the germline V gene (reference sequence). The CDR3 is made up of 18 amino acids. CDR3 region: CSARDPRGPRLRQETQYF. The DNA of the CDR3 is TGCAGTGCTAGAGATCCGAGGGGCCCCCGATTGAGACAAGAGACCCAGTACTTC.

This clonotype showed up many times. V usage is TRBV7-9 and J usage is TRBJ2-7; no reliable D call. CDR3 length: 13 residues. Per the germline V gene, CDR1 is SEHNR and CDR2 is FQNEAQ (reference sequence). Trimming pared 5 bases from V and 1 base from J, leaving 9 bases between. The CDR3 spells CASSPLASYEQYF. For the CDR3, the DNA is TGTGCCAGCAGCCCCTTGGCTTCCTACGAGCAGTACTTC. Full variable domain (outside the CDR3, taken from reference TRBV7-9 and TRBJ2-7): DTGVSQNPRHKITKRGQNVTFRCDPISEHNRLYWYRQTLGQGPEFLTYFQNEAQLEKSRLLSDRFSAERPKGSFSTLEIQRTEQGDSAMYLCASSPLASYEQYFGPGTRLTVT.

A word on this clonotype: The junction and the germline gene differ at one end; a read error may be behind it. The chain uses TRBV9 and TRBJ1-5, with D possibly matching TRBD1 (5 bases). CDR1 SGDLS and CDR2 YYNGEE come from the germline V gene. The CDR3 runs 15 residues. The CDR3 protein is CASSVVDRGNQPQHF. The CDR3 coding sequence is TGTGCCAGCAGCGTAGTTGATAGGGGCAACCAGCCCCAGCATTTT.

The chain employs TRBV9 and TRBJ2-6; perhaps TRBD1 as D (6 bases). There are 15 residues in the CDR3. From germline, CDR1 is SGDLS and CDR2 YYNGEE. The V end lost 6 bases, the J end lost 4 bases, and 14 bases lay between the germline ends. For the CDR3, the DNA is TGTGCCAGCACCTCGAACAGGGCCGGGGCCAACGTCCTGACTTTC. It codes for CASTSNRAGANVLTF.

This clonotype occurred many times. The chain carries TRBV12-3 or TRBV12-4 and TRBJ2-7, with 7 bases that match TRBD1. Losses at the gene ends were 4 bases for V and 0 bases for J; bases not matched to a gene: 6. There are 15 residues in the CDR3. The DNA for the CDR3 is TGTGCCAGCAGTTCAAGGGACAGACCCTCCTACGAGCAGTACTTC. Amino acids: CASSSRDRPSYEQYF.

This clonotype was counted many times. This chain uses TRBV19 with TRBJ2-5; D may be TRBD2 (5 bases). The CDR3 is 14 residues long. CDR1 and CDR2 from the germline V gene are LNHDA and SQIVND (reference sequence). V gave up 6 bases and J gave up 3 bases, with 14 bases separating them. This chain's CDR3 is CASRNWGVEETQYF. CDR3 nucleotide sequence: TGTGCCAGTAGAAATTGGGGAGTCGAAGAGACCCAGTACTTC.

This clonotype was seen only a few times. The rearrangement joins TRBV6-1 to TRBJ1-1; TRBD1 matches at 7 bases. The V segment lost 6 bases and the J segment 7 bases; nucleotides outside the gene matches: 8. Germline CDR1 is MNHNS and CDR2 is SASEGT. The CDR3 totals 13 residues. The CDR3 DNA reads as TGTGCCAGCAGCCAAGGCGGGACAGTTGAAGCTTTCTTT. Its translation is CASSQGGTVEAFF.

In this sample, this clonotype turned up many times. The chain's CDR3 is CASSPGVAYEQYF. Written as DNA, the CDR3 is TGTGCCAGCAGCCCCGGAGTGGCCTACGAGCAGTACTTC. This chain uses TRBV27 with TRBJ2-7; D is uncertain. V was shortened by 6 bases and J by 2 bases, with 11 bases between the two germline ends. CDR3 length: 13 residues. Germline V gene lookup returns CDR1 MNHEY and CDR2 SMNVEV (reference sequence).

This clonotype was detected ten times or more. This chain uses TRBV28 with TRBJ2-7; 8 nucleotides line up with TRBD1. The ends lost 2 bases at V and 5 bases at J; junction bases unmatched: 5. This CDR3 region has 14 residues. CDR1 is MDHEN and CDR2 is SYDVKM in the germline V gene. CDR3 in DNA: TGTGCCAGCAGTTTACCAGGGGGCGGGAACGAGCAGTACTTC. Its translation: CASSLPGGGNEQYF.

This clonotype was detected ten times or more. The chain joins TRBV12-3 or TRBV12-4 to TRBJ1-1, with no clear D. There are 13 residues in the CDR3. The V and J ends lost 6 bases and 6 bases respectively, with 14 bases between them. The CDR3 region is CASRAASDPEAFF. The CDR3 region has the DNA TGTGCCAGCAGGGCGGCCTCGGACCCTGAAGCTTTCTTT.

This clonotype was counted at least ten times. J is TRBJ1-2 and V is TRBV28; a weak D match, TRBD1 (6 bases). Germline assignment: CDR1 MDHEN and CDR2 SYDVKM. The length of the CDR3 is 17 residues. Trimming left V 2 bases short and J 4 bases short, with 20 bases between. CDR3: CASSLISVWDKTYGYTF. Written as DNA, the CDR3 is TGTGCCAGCAGTTTAATCTCGGTTTGGGACAAGACCTATGGCTACACCTTC.

This clonotype has at least ten counts. The V gene is TRBV29-1, the J gene TRBJ1-2, with 10 bases identical to TRBD1. The CDR3 runs 12 residues. Germline CDR1 and CDR2: SQVTM and ANQGSEA. With V trimmed by 6 bases and J by 7 bases, 5 bases remained unmatched. The CDR3 sequence is CSVRQGAGGYTF. The CDR3 DNA sequence: TGCAGCGTAAGACAGGGGGCGGGTGGCTACACCTTC.

This chain joins TRBV28 and TRBJ2-5; D possibly corresponds to TRBD2 (5 bases). Germline V lookup: CDR1 MDHEN, CDR2 SYDVKM. With 2 bases removed from V and 4 bases from J, the gap between germline ends came to 11 bases. The CDR3 runs 14 residues. The CDR3 DNA is TGTGCCAGCAGTTTACGATTTAGCGTAGAGACCCAGTACTTC. Its protein is CASSLRFSVETQYF. Together with reference TRBV28 and TRBJ2-5, the CDR3 gives the full variable domain: DVKVTQSSRYLVKRTGEKVFLECVQDMDHENMFWYRQDPGLGLRLIYFSYDVKMKEKGDIPEGYSVSREKKERFSLILESASTNQTSMYLCASSLRFSVETQYFGPGTRLLVL.

The chain combines TRBV28 with TRBJ2-4, with 12 positions matching TRBD2. The germline CDR1 and CDR2 sequences are MDHEN and SYDVKM. J was trimmed by 4 bases and V by 11 bases; bases with no gene match: 6. This CDR3 contains 14 residues. The CDR3 here is CAGLAGGPKNIQYF. The CDR3 DNA reads as TGTGCCGGCCTAGCGGGGGGGCCGAAAAACATTCAGTACTTC.

Only a few counts were recorded for this clonotype. The rearrangement joins TRBV18 to TRBJ2-7, with a possible D match to TRBD1 (6 bases). CDR3 size: 15 residues. Germline CDR1 reads KGHSH; CDR2 reads LQKENI. V lost 2 bases to trimming and J lost 6 bases, with 17 bases between them. Written as DNA, the CDR3 is TGTGCCAGCTCACCAACCGGGACAAAAATGGTCGAGCAGTACTTC. The encoded protein is CASSPTGTKMVEQYF.

This clonotype came up a few times. The chain recombines TRBV6-1 with TRBJ2-7, with 7 bases lining up with TRBD1. The CDR3 sequence is 16 residues long. The germline CDR1 and CDR2 sequences are MNHNS and SASEGT. J was trimmed by 0 bases and V by 2 bases; bases with no gene match: 7. CDR3 in DNA: TGTGCCAGCAGTGAACCCGGGACAGAATCCTCCTACGAGCAGTACTTC. This translates into CASSEPGTESSYEQYF.

V and J are TRBV20-1 and TRBJ2-7; TRBD2 matches 8 bases. This CDR3 has 13 amino acids. Looked up from germline, CDR1 is DFQATT and CDR2 is SNEGSKA (reference sequence). The V and J ends lost 6 bases and 4 bases, in that order; junction bases with no gene match: 8. CDR3: CSARSGNRYEQYF. The CDR3 DNA is TGCAGTGCCCGTAGCGGGAACCGGTACGAGCAGTACTTC.

This clonotype was seen a few times. V gene TRBV5-1 combines with J gene TRBJ2-2; perhaps TRBD2 as D (6 bases). Germline CDR1 reads SGHRS; CDR2 reads YFSETQ. V gave up 1 base and J gave up 4 bases, with 14 bases separating them. The CDR3 contains 16 residues. The CDR3 coding sequence is TGCGCCAGCAGCTTGCTCCCGCGGGGTGGCACCGGGGAGCTGTTTTTT. Translated, it gives CASSLLPRGGTGELFF.

There are many counts of this clonotype. The chain couples TRBV28 to TRBJ1-2, with 9 nucleotides matching TRBD1. Germline CDR1 reads MDHEN; CDR2 reads SYDVKM. V was clipped by 5 bases and J by 5 bases; unmatched bases: 6. The CDR3 totals 14 residues. The DNA of the CDR3 is TGTGCCAGCAGTCTAACCGGGACAGGGTATGGCTACACCTTC. It codes for CASSLTGTGYGYTF.

This clonotype was detected ten times or more. The chain combines TRBV20-1 with TRBJ2-2, with 10 bases aligning to TRBD1. In germline, CDR1 is DFQATT, CDR2 SNEGSKA (reference sequence). V was clipped by 5 bases and J by 4 bases; unmatched bases: 4. The CDR3 length is 14 residues. CDR3 loop: CSALDRGSTGELFF. CDR3 in DNA: TGCAGTGCTTTGGACAGGGGGAGCACCGGGGAGCTGTTTTTT.

V gene TRBV10-3 combines with J gene TRBJ2-5; TRBD1 is a possible D gene (5 bases). Germline loops: CDR1 ENHRY, CDR2 SYGVKD. V dropped 2 bases and J dropped 4 bases, with 8 bases sitting between them. CDR3 length equals 13 residues. CDR3 in amino acids: CAISEPDRETQYF. The DNA for the CDR3 is TGTGCCATCAGTGAGCCCGACAGAGAGACCCAGTACTTC.

This clonotype was counted ten times or more. The rearrangement joins TRBV5-6 to TRBJ1-1; maybe TRBD1 (6 bases). Germline lookup yields CDR1 SGHDT and CDR2 YYEEEE. Between the trimmed V and J ends, which lost 5 bases and 2 bases, there was a span of 19 bases. The CDR3 runs to 16 residues. The CDR3 DNA sequence: TGTGCCAGCAGTTGGGGCCCAGGGGAAGATAACACTGAAGCTTTCTTT. Its translation is CASSWGPGEDNTEAFF.

J is TRBJ2-7 and V is TRBV5-1; TRBD1 agrees at 12 bases. Trimming cost V 4 bases and J 6 bases; bases outside gene matches: 11. In germline, CDR1 is SGHRS, CDR2 YFSETQ. This CDR3 is built from 16 residues. The CDR3 sequence is CASSVLPAGQGAEQYF. CDR3 nucleotides: TGCGCCAGCAGCGTTTTACCTGCGGGACAGGGGGCCGAGCAGTACTTC.

In its sample, this clonotype was seen many times. The chain combines TRBV7-2 with TRBJ2-7; the match to TRBD2 covers 8 bases. Germline V lookup: CDR1 SGHTA, CDR2 FQGNSA. With V trimmed by 3 bases and J by 2 bases, 6 bases remained unmatched. The CDR3 runs to 15 residues. The CDR3 loop is CASSLTAGATYEQYF. DNA of the CDR3: TGTGCCAGCAGCTTGACAGCGGGGGCCACCTACGAGCAGTACTTC. The variable domain in full, completed from reference TRBV7-2 and TRBJ2-7, reads GAGVSQSPSNKVTEKGKDVELRCDPISGHTALYWYRQSLGQGLEFLIYFQGNSAPDKSGLPSDRFSAERTGGSVSTLTIQRTQQEDSAVYLCASSLTAGATYEQYFGPGTRLTVT.

The chain joins TRBV11-3 to TRBJ2-5; D may be TRBD2 (6 bases). The CDR3 covers 17 residues. Trimming stripped 1 base from V and 4 bases from J, with 19 bases between. Germline V lookup: CDR1 SGHNT, CDR2 YENEEA. The DNA of the CDR3 is TGTGCCAGCAGCTTAGGGACCGGGACTCGAAAAGGAGAGACCCAGTACTTC. Protein sequence: CASSLGTGTRKGETQYF.

This clonotype has ten or more counts. The chain recombines TRBV28 with TRBJ1-2; possibly TRBD1 for D (6 bases). Deletions cut 4 bases from V and 7 bases from J, with 16 bases between. The CDR3 runs 14 residues. Germline V gives CDR1 MDHEN, CDR2 SYDVKM. CDR3 nucleotides: TGTGCCAGCAGTTATCCCCCGGACAGAAGTGGCTACACCTTC. Protein sequence: CASSYPPDRSGYTF.

Ten or more counts support this clonotype. V gene TRBV29-1 combines with J gene TRBJ2-5; TRBD1 matches 10 bases. CDR3 length: 12 residues. The germline CDR1 and CDR2 sequences are SQVTM and ANQGSEA. Germline trimming cut 7 bases from V and 4 bases from J; bases unmatched to any gene: 3. The CDR3 region has the DNA TGCAGCGAAAGGACAGGGGGAGAGACCCAGTACTTC. It translates to CSERTGGETQYF.

The rearrangement joins TRBV11-2 to TRBJ1-5; tentatively, D is TRBD1 (5 bases). Germline CDR1 is SGHAT and CDR2 is FQNNGV. V gave up 0 bases and J gave up 6 bases, with 15 bases separating them. The CDR3 runs to 16 residues. This CDR3 reads CASSLEFTGVVQPQHF. In nucleotides, the CDR3 is TGTGCCAGCAGCTTAGAGTTCACGGGGGTAGTTCAGCCCCAGCATTTT. Full variable domain (missing parts from reference TRBV11-2 and TRBJ1-5): EAGVAQSPRYKIIEKRQSVAFWCNPISGHATLYWYQQILGQGPKLLIQFQNNGVVDDSQLPKDRFSAERLKGVDSTLKIQPAKLEDSAVYLCASSLEFTGVVQPQHFGDGTRLSIL.